One sample yielded the 19 T cell receptor beta chains listed below, sequenced in a study of identical twins. TCRdb re-called the 5' RACE reads with MiXCR, one entry per CDR3 protein. Of about 520,000 distinct CDR3 sequences in the sample, 20% to 25% were seen once. This sample also belongs to another study, concerning T cells expressing NK-cell markers.

The sequenced sample consisted of CD4+ T cells sorted from blood. These receptors came from a woman aged 18-30 years in good health.

The table lists this clonotype with a few counts. The chain links TRBV4-3 to TRBJ2-5; perhaps TRBD1 as D (5 bases). The CDR3 loop spans 15 amino acids. Trimming left V 1 base short and J 5 bases short, with 14 bases between. Germline CDR1 LGHNA, CDR2 YSLEER. CDR3 DNA: TGCGCCAGCAGCCAAGGTCCCAGGGCGCGGGAGACCCAGTACTTC. Residues: CASSQGPRARETQYF.

The chain is built from TRBV15 and TRBJ1-5; D ambiguous. The germline gives CDR1 LNHNV, CDR2 YYDKDF (reference sequence). V lost 1 base and J lost 1, with 11 bases in between. There are 16 residues in the CDR3. CDR3 sequence (DNA): TGTGCCACCAGCAGAGTAAAGGCAGTCAGCAATCAGCCCCAGCATTTT. Encoded protein: CATSRVKAVSNQPQHF.

CDR3: CASSYGQGLETQYF. In DNA, the CDR3 is TGCGCCAGCAGCTATGGACAGGGATTGGAGACCCAGTACTTC. V usage is TRBV5-1 and J usage is TRBJ2-5; 8 bases map to TRBD1. Losses at the gene ends were 3 bases for V and 5 bases for J; bases not matched to a gene: 6. Germline-derived CDR1 and CDR2 are SGHRS and YFSETQ. The CDR3 sequence is 14 residues long.

The chain is built from TRBV20-1 and TRBJ1-2; D is unresolved. Germline V gives CDR1 DFQATT, CDR2 SNEGSKA (reference sequence). This CDR3 has 13 amino acids. Trimming pared 4 bases from V and 3 bases from J, leaving 12 bases between. In DNA, the CDR3 is TGCAGTGCTACCGGGCCGCGATACTATGGCTACACCTTC. It specifies CSATGPRYYGYTF.

This clonotype was found a few times. The rearrangement joins TRBV2 to TRBJ2-3, with 12 bases fitting TRBD2. From germline, CDR1 is SNHLY and CDR2 FYNNEI. V shed 5 bases, J shed 8 bases, and the junction held 8 bases outside the gene matches. The CDR3 contains 15 residues. Here the CDR3 reads CASSPLAGGRSTQYF. The CDR3 bases are TGTGCCAGCAGTCCACTAGCGGGAGGAAGAAGTACGCAGTATTTT.

The sample holds a few counts of this clonotype. The chain has TRBV9 and TRBJ2-5, with 8 bases aligning to TRBD1. The CDR3 spans 14 residues. Trimming cost V 4 bases and J 5 bases; bases outside gene matches: 7. Germline-derived CDR1 and CDR2 are SGDLS and YYNGEE. CDR3 DNA: TGTGCCAGCAGCACCGGACAGGGCGCGGAGACCCAGTACTTC. Its protein is CASSTGQGAETQYF.

Written as DNA, the CDR3 is TGCAGCGTTGATTCGGGTTATGGCTACACCTTC. It translates to CSVDSGYGYTF. The chain employs TRBV29-1 and TRBJ1-2; D is uncertain. The ends were cut back, 3 bases at V and 5 bases at J, with 7 bases in the middle. This CDR3 contains 11 residues. The germline V gene has CDR1 SQVTM and CDR2 ANQGSEA.

The genes are TRBV27 and TRBJ1-2; D might be TRBD1 (5 bases). The CDR3 consists of 14 residues. Between the trimmed V and J ends, which lost 6 bases and 2 bases, there was a span of 13 bases. Germline-derived CDR1 and CDR2 are MNHEY and SMNVEV (reference sequence). This CDR3 is CASSQGGVNYGYTF. The CDR3 DNA follows: TGTGCCAGCAGCCAGGGAGGGGTCAACTATGGCTACACCTTC.

J is TRBJ1-1 and V is TRBV29-1; tentative D call: TRBD1 (6 bases). This CDR3 has 13 amino acids. Trimming left V 6 bases short and J 4 bases short, with 15 bases between. Germline CDR1 reads SQVTM; CDR2 reads ANQGSEA. Here the CDR3 reads CSVVGGASTEAFF. DNA of the CDR3: TGCAGCGTCGTTGGGGGGGCGTCCACTGAAGCTTTCTTT.

A few counts support this clonotype. The chain links TRBV5-1 to TRBJ2-2, with D unclear. The ends were cut back, 6 bases at V and 2 bases at J, with 11 bases in the middle. This CDR3 contains 14 residues. Looked up from germline, CDR1 is SGHRS and CDR2 is YFSETQ. In nucleotides, the CDR3 is TGCGCCAGCAAATCGTCTCTCAACACCGGGGAGCTGTTTTTT. Translating it yields CASKSSLNTGELFF.

In this sample, this clonotype turned up many times. CDR3 coding DNA: TGTGCCATCAGTTACGACAGGGGACGATACGGGGAGCTGTTTTTT. Protein sequence: CAISYDRGRYGELFF. The chain employs TRBV10-3 and TRBJ2-2; 8 nucleotides line up with TRBD1. V trimming: 5 bases; J trimming: 7 bases; junction bases outside the gene matches: 9. Germline V gene sequence: CDR1 ENHRY, CDR2 SYGVKD. The length of the CDR3 is 15 residues.

Ten or more counts support this clonotype. V gene TRBV15 combines with J gene TRBJ2-2; D is uncertain. The CDR3 is made up of 13 amino acids. Germline CDR1 and CDR2: LNHNV and YYDKDF (reference sequence). V was trimmed by 5 bases and J by 6 bases, leaving 10 bases between them. The CDR3, as DNA: TGTGCCACCAGCGGGCGTGCGGCCGGGGAGCTGTTTTTT. Translating gives CATSGRAAGELFF.

The sample holds many counts of this clonotype. This sequence joins TRBV3-1 and TRBJ2-4, with D perhaps assigned TRBD1 or TRBD2 (5 bases each). V was pared by 4 bases and J by 4 bases, with 11 bases between. Germline assignment: CDR1 LGHDT and CDR2 YNNKEL (reference sequence). CDR3 size: 14 residues. The CDR3 reads CASSLRDRKNIQYF. The CDR3 DNA reads as TGTGCCAGCAGCCTACGGGACCGAAAAAACATTCAGTACTTC.

The chain has TRBV19 and TRBJ2-3, with 10 bases lining up with TRBD1. The CDR3 covers 16 residues. V shed 6 bases, J shed 0 bases, and the junction held 6 bases outside the gene matches. Looked up from germline, CDR1 is LNHDA and CDR2 is SQIVND (reference sequence). This chain's CDR3 is CASSPGTGASTDTQYF. The CDR3 region has the DNA TGTGCCAGTAGCCCCGGGACAGGGGCGAGCACAGATACGCAGTATTTT.

The chain joins TRBV7-2 to TRBJ2-5; 10 bases map to TRBD2. Germline CDR1 SGHTA, CDR2 FQGNSA. This CDR3 has 17 residues. J was trimmed by 6 bases and V by 3 bases; bases with no gene match: 13. The CDR3 protein is CASSFGPSSGSRKTQYF. The CDR3 DNA is TGTGCCAGCAGCTTTGGCCCCTCTAGCGGGAGTAGGAAGACCCAGTACTTC.

The V and J genes are TRBV12-5 and TRBJ1-5, with D possibly TRBD1 on 6 matching bases. The germline V gene encodes CDR1 LGHNT and CDR2 FRNRAP. Trimming shortened V by 3 bases and J by 7 bases, and 13 bases separated the two germline ends. This CDR3 is built from 14 residues. The CDR3 DNA reads TGTGCTAGTGGTTTAGGGGGGGATGGCCAGCCCCAGCATTTT. It specifies CASGLGGDGQPQHF.

This clonotype has just a few counts. V is TRBV5-1 and J is TRBJ1-6, with D hard to call. This CDR3 contains 14 residues. V was shortened by 0 bases and J by 9 bases, with 10 bases between the two germline ends. Germline lookup yields CDR1 SGHRS and CDR2 YFSETQ. CDR3 sequence reads: CASSLGALSSPLHF. DNA of the CDR3: TGCGCCAGCAGCTTGGGGGCGTTAAGTTCACCCCTCCACTTT.

This clonotype was observed a handful of times. The rearrangement uses TRBV7-9 and TRBJ2-1; TRBD1 matches at 11 bases. CDR1 and CDR2 (germline): SEHNR, FQNEAQ (reference sequence). V lost 0 bases, J lost 6 bases, and 4 bases stayed unmatched. CDR3 length: 16 amino acids. CDR3 bases: TGTGCCAGCAGCTTAGCCTGGGGGACAGGGGGCAATGAGCAGTTCTTC. As protein: CASSLAWGTGGNEQFF.

A few counts support this clonotype. This rearrangement joins TRBV5-1 to TRBJ2-1, with D perhaps matching TRBD2 (6 bases). CDR3 length equals 13 residues. Germline CDR1 SGHRS, CDR2 YFSETQ. Trimming cost V 8 bases and J 8 bases, with 17 bases left between them. The CDR3 coding sequence is TGCGCCAGTAACCGGGAGATAGCCCATGAGCAGTTCTTC. Translation gives CASNREIAHEQFF.